This TCR beta chain derives from a study of a mutant IDH1 vaccine in newly diagnosed glioma. General study points: Across multiple MHC alleles, 85% to 95% of patients had vaccine-induced responses.

Concerning this clone itself: Antigen specificity is unknown.

Repertoires were generated with immunoSEQ multiplex PCR, while TCRdb's copy carries only in-frame clones and drops some. The table includes about 85,000 clones, about 90% detected once. This CDR3 has 11 residues. V lost 0 bases to trimming and J lost 6 bases, with 2 bases between them. The germline gives CDR1 SGHRS, CDR2 YFSETQ. Time point here: week 47, end of study. A single vaccine dose contained 300 ug of mutant IDH1 20-mer peptide, and topical imiquimod was used with it. The clonotype originates from a woman in her forties or fifties with glioma. This specimen consisted of PBMCs, obtained from a glioma patient whose treatment included an IDH1 peptide vaccine. The chain joins TRBV5-1 to TRBJ2-3; D gene ambiguous. CDR3 residues: CASSLVDTQYF. CDR3 bases: TGCGCCAGCAGCTTGGTTGATACGCAGTATTTT. The entire variable domain, with the rest obtained from reference TRBV5-1 and TRBJ2-3, is as follows: KAGVTQTPRYLIKTRGQQVTLSCSPISGHRSVSWYQQTPGQGLQFLFEYFSETQRNKGNFPGRFSGRQFSNSRSEMNVSTLELGDSALYLCASSLVDTQYFGPGTRLTVL.